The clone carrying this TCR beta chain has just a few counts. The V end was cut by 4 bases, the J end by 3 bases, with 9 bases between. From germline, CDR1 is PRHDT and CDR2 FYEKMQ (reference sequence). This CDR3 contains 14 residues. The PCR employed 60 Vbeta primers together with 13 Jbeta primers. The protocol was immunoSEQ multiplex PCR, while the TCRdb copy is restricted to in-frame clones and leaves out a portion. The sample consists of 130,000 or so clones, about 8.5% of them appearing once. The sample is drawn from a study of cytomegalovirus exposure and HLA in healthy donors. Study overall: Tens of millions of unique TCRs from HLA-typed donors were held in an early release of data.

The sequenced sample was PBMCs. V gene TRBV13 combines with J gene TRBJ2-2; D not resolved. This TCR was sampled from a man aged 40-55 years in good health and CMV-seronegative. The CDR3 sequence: CASSSGRDTGELFF. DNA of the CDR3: TGTGCCAGCAGCTCAGGACGGGACACCGGGGAGCTGTTTTTT.